This T cell receptor (beta chain) was sequenced in a study of Ad26.COV2.S vaccination and SARS-CoV-2 variants. This clone has just a few counts. V lost 5 bases, J lost 2 bases, and 10 bases lay in between. Germline CDR1 reads SGHVS; CDR2 reads FQNEAQ. The CDR3 extends over 14 amino acids. TCRdb keeps only in-frame clones here, not all; method: immunoSEQ multiplex PCR. The table lists approximately 500,000 clones, around 88% of them singletons. Treatment meaning: around 19 received Ad26.COV2.S at low or high dose, single or two shots; 5 received placebo; per-sample allocation not given. Collection of the samples took place on day 63 after the first injection of vaccine or placebo.

Material: peripheral blood, obtained in a trial of Ad26.COV2.S vaccine versus placebo. The receptor comes from a person aged 18-65 years who received the Ad26.COV2.S COVID-19 vaccine or a placebo. The chain couples TRBV7-8 to TRBJ1-5, with D possibly TRBD1 on 6 matching bases. This CDR3 reads CASSQGTRNQPQHF. In DNA, the CDR3 is TGTGCCAGCAGCCAGGGGACCCGCAATCAGCCCCAGCATTTT.